Presented here are 23 T cell receptor beta chains from one specimen sequenced in a study of STAT5B mutations in CD4+ large granular lymphocyte leukemia (dated by TCRdb to the early 2020s). Preparation of the library involved the immunoSEQ multiplex PCR assay. The source is immuneACCESS, and TCRdb retained only in-frame sequences with V and J called. Part of the clones is not carried over; for the studies checked, unresolved V genes explain less than half of this, and the remainder is unexplained. The sample yields 30,000 to 40,000 clones; just over 75% were counted once. About 7% of the sample rests with the top ten. Input material: CD4+ T cells from blood buffy coats. The receptors derive from a human donor in good health.

The CDR3 loop is CASSIGEHQETQYF. The CDR3 coding sequence is TGTGCCAGTAGTATCGGAGAACACCAAGAGACCCAGTACTTC. The chain recombines TRBV19 with TRBJ2-5, with no clear D. The ends were cut back, 3 bases at V and 0 bases at J, with 8 bases in the middle. The V gene's germline CDR1 is LNHDA and CDR2 SQIVND (reference sequence). CDR3 length equals 14 residues.

The CDR3 nucleotides read TGTGCCAGCAGCAAAGTGGGGGTCTCTTATGGCTACACCTTC. Translation gives CASSKVGVSYGYTF. The rearrangement uses TRBV27 and TRBJ1-2; D may be TRBD1 (5 bases). CDR3 length: 14 amino acids. Germline CDR1 is MNHEY and CDR2 is SMNVEV (reference sequence). V lost 6 bases, J lost 5 bases, and 16 bases lay in between.

The chain employs TRBV27 and TRBJ2-5, with 8 bases fitting TRBD1. This CDR3 contains 16 residues. The trim removed 5 bases at V and 4 bases at J, leaving 12 bases unmatched. Germline assignment: CDR1 MNHEY and CDR2 SMNVEV (reference sequence). In DNA, the CDR3 is TGTGCCAGCAGTCAACCCCTCACAGGGGGAGGAGAGACCCAGTACTTC. Its translation: CASSQPLTGGGETQYF.

The DNA for the CDR3 is TGTGCCAGCAGTACTCCTACGACTAGGAACACCGGGGAGCTGTTTTTT. Residues: CASSTPTTRNTGELFF. The V call is TRBV6-6, the J call TRBJ2-2, with a weak D call TRBD2 (6 bases). Deletions cut 5 bases from V and 1 base from J, with 14 bases between. The CDR3 is 16 residues long. Per germline, CDR1 MNHNY and CDR2 SVGAGI (reference sequence).

V gene TRBV9 combines with J gene TRBJ1-1, with 9 bases fitting TRBD1. Germline V gene data show CDR1 as SGDLS and CDR2 as YYNGEE. V lost 4 bases to trimming and J lost 6 bases; unmatched junction nucleotides: 10. There are 15 residues in the CDR3. The CDR3 nucleotides read TGTGCCAGCAGCCGGACCGGGACAGGGACAGCTGAAGCTTTCTTT. This gives the protein CASSRTGTGTAEAFF.

The V call is TRBV4-1, the J call TRBJ2-7; TRBD1 matches 7 bases. V trimming: 1 base; J trimming: 2 bases; junction bases outside the gene matches: 2. Germline V lookup: CDR1 MGHRA, CDR2 YSYEKL. The CDR3 totals 14 residues. The CDR3 sequence is CASSQGQGAYEQYF. The CDR3 DNA is TGCGCCAGCAGCCAAGGACAGGGAGCCTACGAGCAGTACTTC.

This rearrangement joins TRBV29-1 to TRBJ2-3, with D possibly being TRBD2 (6 bases). The CDR3 loop spans 14 amino acids. Germline CDR1 reads SQVTM; CDR2 reads ANQGSEA. The germline V and J ends were trimmed by 5 bases and 3 bases, with 15 bases remaining between them. The CDR3 reads CSVLPPRGTDTQYF. The DNA of the CDR3 is TGCAGCGTTCTACCCCCCCGGGGGACAGATACGCAGTATTTT.

The chain uses TRBV7-8 and TRBJ2-5; 7 bases match TRBD1. CDR3 size: 14 residues. Germline V CDR1 and CDR2: SGHVS, FQNEAQ. V trimming: 5 bases; J trimming: 5 bases; junction bases outside the gene matches: 8. CDR3 nucleotide sequence: TGTGCCAGCAGCAACCGACAGGGTACGGAGACCCAGTACTTC. It specifies CASSNRQGTETQYF.

V and J are TRBV18 and TRBJ2-5, with 8 bases fitting TRBD1. J gave up 4 bases and V 2 bases, and 15 bases lay outside the gene matches. The CDR3 extends over 18 amino acids. CDR1 is KGHSH and CDR2 is LQKENI in the germline V gene. CDR3: CASSPFDAGQGTRETQYF. CDR3 in DNA: TGTGCCAGCTCACCATTTGACGCTGGACAGGGAACCCGAGAGACCCAGTACTTC.

The V and J genes are TRBV19 and TRBJ1-2, with 12 bases that match TRBD1. Germline CDR1 and CDR2: LNHDA and SQIVND (reference sequence). The V gene end was trimmed by 7 bases and the J gene end by 4 bases; junction bases not matched to a gene: 7. This CDR3 has 15 amino acids. The CDR3: CASKGQGASAYGYTF. CDR3 sequence (DNA): TGTGCCAGTAAGGGACAGGGGGCTTCAGCCTATGGCTACACCTTC.

The rearrangement links TRBV6-4 to TRBJ2-2; D may be TRBD1 or TRBD2 (5 bases each). CDR1 is MRHNA, CDR2 SNTAGT, per germline. The CDR3 length is 12 residues. V was trimmed by 11 bases and J by 5 bases, leaving 12 bases between them. The CDR3 nucleotides read TGTGCCCTCGGGGCCTGGACCGGGGAGCTGTTTTTT. Its translation is CALGAWTGELFF.

The sample holds a few counts of this clone. The V and J genes are TRBV28 and TRBJ1-1, with D tentatively TRBD1 (5 bases). This CDR3 region has 13 residues. Germline CDR1 reads MDHEN; CDR2 reads SYDVKM. Deletions cut 6 bases from V and 11 bases from J, with 19 bases between. CDR3 coding DNA: TGTGCCAGCAGCCCGAGACCAGGGATGGGGGCTTTCTTT. It encodes CASSPRPGMGAFF.

The chain carries TRBV7-8 and TRBJ2-1; D gene uncertain. The V gene lost 3 bases and the J gene lost 7 bases, with 4 bases spanning the gap. The CDR3 extends over 11 amino acids. CDR1 and CDR2 from the germline V gene are SGHVS and FQNEAQ. The CDR3: CASSFMNEQFF. Here the CDR3 DNA reads TGTGCCAGCAGCTTTATGAATGAGCAGTTCTTC.

This clone was seen a single time. J is TRBJ2-3 and V is TRBV10-3; TRBD2 matches at 15 bases. V lost 10 bases to trimming and J lost 0 bases; unmatched junction nucleotides: 11. The CDR3 is made up of 18 amino acids. CDR1 ENHRY and CDR2 SYGVKD come from the germline V gene. In DNA, the CDR3 is TGTGCCACCCGAAAGGGGACTAGCGGGGGGTCTAGCACAGATACGCAGTATTTT. It yields the protein CATRKGTSGGSSTDTQYF.

The J gene is TRBJ2-1, the V gene TRBV6-1; D unresolved. V lost 8 bases, J lost 0 bases, and 11 bases lay in between. The CDR3 covers 14 residues. Per germline, CDR1 MNHNS and CDR2 SASEGT. The CDR3 is CASVALSSYNEQFF. The CDR3 bases are TGTGCCAGCGTTGCCCTAAGCTCCTACAATGAGCAGTTCTTC.

In its sample, this clone was seen a few times. This chain joins TRBV6-6 and TRBJ1-4; no clear D. Deletions cut 6 bases from V and 8 bases from J, with 7 bases between. CDR1 is MNHNY and CDR2 is SVGAGI in the germline V gene (reference sequence). The CDR3 extends over 11 amino acids. CDR3 nucleotides: TGTGCCAGCAGCCCCCTCGAAAAACTGTTTTTT. This gives the protein CASSPLEKLFF.

The chain links TRBV28 to TRBJ2-2; D is undetermined. The ends were cut back, 2 bases at V and 6 bases at J, with 7 bases in the middle. Germline CDR1 and CDR2: MDHEN and SYDVKM. The CDR3 consists of 13 residues. The CDR3 coding sequence is TGTGCCAGCAGTTTAAGAAAGGCCGGGGAGCTGTTTTTT. Protein: CASSLRKAGELFF.

In its sample, this clone was seen a few times. The chain is built from TRBV7-9 and TRBJ2-7; 8 bases are a match to TRBD2. Germline CDR1 and CDR2: SEHNR and FQNEAQ (reference sequence). With V trimmed by 7 bases and J by 1 base, 3 bases remained unmatched. This CDR3 has 13 amino acids. The chain's CDR3 is CASNTGGSYEQYF. The CDR3 region has the DNA TGTGCCAGCAACACGGGGGGGTCCTACGAGCAGTACTTC. Variable domain in full (rest from reference TRBV7-9 and TRBJ2-7): DTGVSQNPRHKITKRGQNVTFRCDPISEHNRLYWYRQTLGQGPEFLTYFQNEAQLEKSRLLSDRFSAERPKGSFSTLEIQRTEQGDSAMYLCASNTGGSYEQYFGPGTRLTVT.

This rearrangement joins TRBV7-8 to TRBJ1-2, with D hard to call. CDR3 length: 14 residues. Trimming took 1 base from V and 5 from J, leaving 11 bases between them. Germline V CDR1 and CDR2: SGHVS, FQNEAQ. CDR3: CASSLVPGLYGYTF. CDR3 DNA: TGTGCCAGCAGCTTAGTCCCGGGGTTGTATGGCTACACCTTC.

This clone has just a few counts. The rearrangement joins TRBV5-8 to TRBJ1-4; D possibly corresponds to TRBD1 (5 bases). V was trimmed by 6 bases and J by 0 bases, leaving 12 bases between them. Germline-derived CDR1 and CDR2 are SGHTS and YDEGEE. The CDR3 has 15 amino acids. CDR3 DNA sequence: TGTGCCAGCACTTCAGGGCCTGCAACTAATGAAAAACTGTTTTTT. It codes for CASTSGPATNEKLFF.

This chain connects TRBV7-2 to TRBJ2-3; tentative D call: TRBD2 (6 bases). Per the germline V gene, CDR1 is SGHTA and CDR2 is FQGNSA. The germline V and J ends were trimmed by 5 bases and 5 bases, with 17 bases remaining between them. The CDR3 sequence is 15 residues long. In nucleotides, the CDR3 is TGTGCCAGCAGCCCCTTCCGGGAGAGGATAGATACGCAGTATTTT. It is translated as CASSPFRERIDTQYF.

This sequence joins TRBV11-3 and TRBJ1-3, with D possibly being TRBD1 (6 bases). Germline loops: CDR1 SGHNT, CDR2 YENEEA. The CDR3 length is 13 residues. Trimming removed 8 bases from V and 2 bases from J, with 10 bases in between. The CDR3 loop reads CASRYRAGNTIYF. CDR3 in DNA: TGTGCCAGCCGATACAGGGCTGGAAACACCATATATTTT.

The V gene is TRBV6-6, the J gene TRBJ1-4, with TRBD1 matching over 7 bases. J lost 8 bases, V lost 5 bases, and 11 bases had no gene match. The CDR3 loop spans 15 amino acids. Germline CDR1 reads MNHNY; CDR2 reads SVGAGI (reference sequence). CDR3 sequence reads: CASSTAQGVVEKLFF. CDR3 coding DNA: TGTGCCAGCAGTACCGCCCAGGGGGTGGTGGAAAAACTGTTTTTT.